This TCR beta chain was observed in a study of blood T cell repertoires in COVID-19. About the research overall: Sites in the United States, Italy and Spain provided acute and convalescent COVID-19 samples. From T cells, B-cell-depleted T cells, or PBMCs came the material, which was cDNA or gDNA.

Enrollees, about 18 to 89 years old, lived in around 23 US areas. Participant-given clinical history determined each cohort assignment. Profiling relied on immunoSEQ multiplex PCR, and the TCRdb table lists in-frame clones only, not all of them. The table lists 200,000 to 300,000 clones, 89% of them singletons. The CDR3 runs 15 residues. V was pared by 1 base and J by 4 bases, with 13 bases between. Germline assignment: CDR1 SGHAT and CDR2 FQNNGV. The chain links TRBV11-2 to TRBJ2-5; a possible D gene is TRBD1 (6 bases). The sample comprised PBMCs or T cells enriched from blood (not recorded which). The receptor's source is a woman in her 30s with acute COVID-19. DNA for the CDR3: TGTGCCAGCAGCTTAGTTTACGGCAGGGGAGAGACCCAGTACTTC. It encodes CASSLVYGRGETQYF.